A single sample gave rise to the 2 T cell receptor beta chains below, sequenced in a study of T cell changes during pregnancy in multiple sclerosis. Libraries were prepared by immunoSEQ multiplex PCR; TCRdb keeps only in-frame clonotypes and omits some of them. The sample has about 79,000 clones, 93% seen once. Here the sequenced sample was peripheral blood, taken in the second trimester of pregnancy. The source of these receptors is a female donor in good health, enrolled as a control in a pregnancy study.

The V and J genes are TRBV11-3 and TRBJ2-1, with TRBD2 as a possible D gene (5 bases). Per germline, CDR1 SGHNT and CDR2 YENEEA. The CDR3 contains 15 residues. The V gene lost 3 bases and the J gene lost 5 bases, with 14 bases spanning the gap. CDR3 sequence (DNA): TGTGCCAGCAGCTTCTCTAGCCGTCTTAACAATGAGCAGTTCTTC. Its translation: CASSFSSRLNNEQFF.

This chain links TRBV11-2 with TRBJ1-3; possible D gene TRBD1, 5 bases. The germline V gene has CDR1 SGHAT and CDR2 FQNNGV. Trimming shortened V by 5 bases and J by 0 bases, and 11 bases separated the two germline ends. The CDR3 is 15 residues long. CDR3: CASSVFRGSGNTIYF. The CDR3 DNA is TGTGCCAGCAGCGTCTTTAGGGGCTCTGGAAACACCATATATTTT.